Presented here are 17 T cell receptor beta chains from one specimen sequenced in a study of early T cells in non-severe SARS-CoV-2 infection. A single record per CDR3 protein comes from TCRdb applying MiXCR to the 5' RACE reads. Of roughly 65,000 distinct CDR3 sequences listed, approximately 11% are singletons. The sequencing sample was made of whole blood. Receptor source: an adult who was a healthcare worker with PCR-confirmed SARS-CoV-2 infection or an uninfected control (not recorded which).

V gene TRBV24-1 combines with J gene TRBJ2-1, with 7 bases aligning to TRBD2. V lost 4 bases and J lost 15; bases outside the gene matches: 11. Germline V CDR1 and CDR2: KGHDR, SFDVKD. The CDR3 consists of 13 residues. The CDR3 nucleotides are TGTGCCACCAGTGACCACCAACTAGCGAAATCGTTCTTC. Encoded protein: CATSDHQLAKSFF.

The gene calls are TRBV20-1 and TRBJ2-3, with TRBD1 identical over 8 bases. The germline V gene encodes CDR1 DFQATT and CDR2 SNEGSKA (reference sequence). CDR3 length: 17 amino acids. The V and J ends lost 5 bases and 4 bases, in that order; junction bases with no gene match: 17. CDR3 residues: CSAAGQGRFGTADTQYF. The CDR3 nucleotides are TGCAGTGCTGCTGGACAGGGAAGGTTCGGAACCGCAGATACGCAGTATTTT.

In this sample, this clonotype turned up a few times. Sequence at one end of the junction differs from germline and may be a read error. The V gene is TRBV11-3, the J gene TRBJ1-5, with a possible D match to TRBD1 (6 bases). The germline V gene has CDR1 SGHNT and CDR2 YENEEA. This CDR3 contains 16 residues. The CDR3 DNA reads TGTGCCAGCAGACACGGGACACTAGGGAGCAATCAGTCCCAGCATTTT. Translating it yields CASRHGTLGSNQSQHF.

The chain uses TRBV20-1 and TRBJ2-2; no firm D call. With 3 bases removed from V and 4 bases from J, the gap between germline ends came to 3 bases. The CDR3 is 11 residues long. Germline CDR1 is DFQATT and CDR2 is SNEGSKA (reference sequence). This chain's CDR3 is CSASGTGELFF. The DNA of the CDR3 is TGCAGTGCTAGTGGCACCGGGGAGCTGTTTTTT.

The rearrangement uses TRBV4-1 and TRBJ2-3; D is uncertain. This CDR3 contains 14 residues. Germline lookup yields CDR1 MGHRA and CDR2 YSYEKL. The V end was cut by 0 bases, the J end by 6 bases, with 10 bases between. CDR3 bases: TGCGCCAGCAGCCAAGAAAACCCGATGGATACGCAGTATTTT. Protein: CASSQENPMDTQYF.

The genes are TRBV7-9 and TRBJ2-2, with D tentatively TRBD1 (6 bases). V lost 7 bases to trimming and J lost 0 bases, with 6 bases between them. This CDR3 has 13 residues. Germline V CDR1 and CDR2: SEHNR, FQNEAQ (reference sequence). CDR3 amino acids: CASNRANTGELFF. CDR3 nucleotides: TGTGCCAGCAACAGGGCGAACACCGGGGAGCTGTTTTTT.

This rearrangement joins TRBV10-3 to TRBJ2-7; a weak D match, TRBD2 (5 bases). CDR1 is ENHRY, CDR2 SYGVKD, per germline. The CDR3 covers 14 residues. V lost 8 bases, J lost 1 base, and 15 bases lay in between. CDR3 sequence (DNA): TGTGCCATCTCGGTGGGAGAGATGTCCTACGAGCAGTACTTC. Protein product: CAISVGEMSYEQYF.

This clonotype was recorded at least ten times. The chain carries TRBV20-1 and TRBJ2-7; D might be TRBD2 (5 bases). This CDR3 is built from 15 residues. V dropped 0 bases and J dropped 1 base, with 13 bases sitting between them. Germline CDR1 DFQATT, CDR2 SNEGSKA (reference sequence). In DNA form, the CDR3 reads TGCAGTGCTAGAGAAACGGGGTGGGGATCCTACGAGCAGTACTTC. Its translation is CSARETGWGSYEQYF.

This sequence joins TRBV23-1 and TRBJ1-5; no definite D call. TRBV23-1 is assigned to the ORF class and has an uncertain function. The CDR3 consists of 13 residues. V lost 4 bases, J lost 5 bases, and 9 bases lay in between. The chain's CDR3 is CASSPTGYQPQHF. The CDR3 coding sequence is TGCGCCAGCAGTCCTACGGGCTATCAGCCCCAGCATTTT.

The CDR3, as DNA: TGTGCCAGCAGGTTAGCGGCCCCGAGCTCCTACAATGAGCAGTTCTTC. Amino acid sequence: CASRLAAPSSYNEQFF. The rearrangement uses TRBV28 and TRBJ2-1; perhaps TRBD2 as D (6 bases). V lost 6 bases to trimming and J lost 0 bases, with 15 bases between them. The CDR3 loop spans 16 amino acids. CDR1 is MDHEN, CDR2 SYDVKM, per germline.

This clonotype has just a few counts. The chain is built from TRBV12-3 or TRBV12-4 and TRBJ1-1; a weak D match, TRBD1 (5 bases). This CDR3 region has 13 residues. With 4 bases removed from V and 1 base from J, the gap between germline ends came to 7 bases. The DNA of the CDR3 is TGTGCCAGCAGTTCAGGGTGGAACACTGAAGCTTTCTTT. Translating it yields CASSSGWNTEAFF.

This clonotype was found a few times. The rearrangement joins TRBV4-1 to TRBJ1-4; D is unresolved. Trimming pared 1 base from V and 5 bases from J, leaving 11 bases between. CDR1 MGHRA and CDR2 YSYEKL come from the germline V gene. There are 15 residues in the CDR3. Here the CDR3 DNA reads TGCGCCAGCAGCCAAGTTGGCCCAGCCAATGAAAAACTGTTTTTT. This encodes CASSQVGPANEKLFF.

The chain couples TRBV28 to TRBJ2-5; 9 positions match TRBD2. Trimming at V came to 2 bases and at J to 4 bases, leaving 8 bases not matched to a gene. Per the germline V gene, CDR1 is MDHEN and CDR2 is SYDVKM. The CDR3 extends over 16 amino acids. The CDR3 region is CASSLAGGRGRETQYF. The CDR3 DNA sequence: TGTGCCAGCAGTTTAGCGGGAGGGAGAGGGCGAGAGACCCAGTACTTC.

This clonotype was counted at least ten times. The gene calls are TRBV20-1 and TRBJ1-5; D ambiguous. Trimming pared 0 bases from V and 0 bases from J, leaving 12 bases between. The germline gives CDR1 DFQATT, CDR2 SNEGSKA (reference sequence). CDR3 size: 16 residues. In nucleotides, the CDR3 is TGCAGTGCTAGAGAAGGCGGGTCCTATAGCAATCAGCCCCAGCATTTT. Its protein is CSAREGGSYSNQPQHF.

This sequence joins TRBV27 and TRBJ2-1; TRBD2 aligns across 13 bases. The CDR3 runs to 17 residues. With 5 bases clipped from V and 4 bases from J, the junction kept 8 bases outside the gene matches. From germline, CDR1 is MNHEY and CDR2 SMNVEV (reference sequence). The CDR3 sequence: CASSQPRTSGSYNEQFF. CDR3 DNA sequence: TGTGCCAGCAGTCAGCCAAGGACTAGCGGGAGTTACAATGAGCAGTTCTTC.

Concerning this clonotype itself: One end of the junction does not line up with germline, which may come from a read error. The chain recombines TRBV7-8 with TRBJ1-2; D remains ambiguous. CDR1 is SGHVS, CDR2 FQNEAQ, per germline. This CDR3 comprises 17 residues. This CDR3 reads CASSLARAGPAVYDYTF. The CDR3 DNA reads as TGTGCCAGCAGCTTAGCCCGGGCGGGCCCGGCCGTCTATGACTACACCTTC.

This clonotype was picked up a small number of times. This rearrangement joins TRBV11-2 to TRBJ2-1, with D possibly being TRBD2 (5 bases). This CDR3 comprises 15 residues. CDR1 is SGHAT and CDR2 is FQNNGV in the germline V gene. V was shortened by 0 bases and J by 7 bases, with 13 bases between the two germline ends. The CDR3, as DNA: TGTGCCAGCAGCTTAGAGCCGCGGGTTGCGAATGAGCAGTTCTTC. It codes for CASSLEPRVANEQFF. Full variable domain (remainder filled in from reference TRBV11-2 and TRBJ2-1): EAGVAQSPRYKIIEKRQSVAFWCNPISGHATLYWYQQILGQGPKLLIQFQNNGVVDDSQLPKDRFSAERLKGVDSTLKIQPAKLEDSAVYLCASSLEPRVANEQFFGPGTRLTVL.